The rows below give T cell receptor beta chains drawn from one sample of a study of blood T cells in healthy people across ages. TCRdb reprocessed the 5' RACE reads with MiXCR, giving one entry per CDR3 protein. The sample includes around 500,000 distinct CDR3 sequences, about 29% seen only once; the top ten take over 3.5%. In addition, the sample was reused for a study of T cells of mothers and their children.

The sequenced material came from blood. These receptors came from a boy under 10 years old in good health. The conserved cysteine and the conserved F or W are not part of the CDR3 here.

TRBJ2-7,TRBV7-9,13,ASISTSGPSMEQY
TRBJ1-2,TRBV29-1,14,SVEEGSPTVGYGYT
TRBJ2-5,TRBV2,15,ASSEVLRQGALETQY
TRBJ1-2,TRBV5-5,12,ASSAEGGNYGYT
TRBJ2-2,TRBV2,14,ASSGEEADESGELF
TRBJ2-5,TRBV7-8,13,ASSLGAGGGETQY
-,TRBV5-1,12,ASSSPGQGHEQF
TRBJ1-3,TRBV6-2/TRBV6-3,13,ASSRPGRSGNTIY
TRBJ2-7,TRBV5-5,13,ASSLGQAETYEQY
TRBJ1-1,TRBV15,12,ATSTTGQVTEAF
TRBJ2-2,TRBV7-9,12,ASSNTGNTGELF